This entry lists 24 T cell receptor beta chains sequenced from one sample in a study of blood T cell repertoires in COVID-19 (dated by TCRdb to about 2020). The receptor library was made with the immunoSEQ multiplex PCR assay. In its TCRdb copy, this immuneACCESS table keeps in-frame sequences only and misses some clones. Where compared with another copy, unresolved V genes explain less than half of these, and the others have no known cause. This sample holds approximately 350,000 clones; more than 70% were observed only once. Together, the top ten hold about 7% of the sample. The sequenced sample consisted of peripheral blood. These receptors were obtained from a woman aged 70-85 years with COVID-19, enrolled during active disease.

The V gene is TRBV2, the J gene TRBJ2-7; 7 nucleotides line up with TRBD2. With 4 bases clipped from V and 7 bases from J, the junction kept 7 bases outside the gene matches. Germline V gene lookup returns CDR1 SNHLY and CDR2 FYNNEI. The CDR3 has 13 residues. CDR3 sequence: CASSVLAVGEQYF. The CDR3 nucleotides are TGTGCCAGCAGTGTGCTAGCGGTGGGAGAGCAGTACTTC. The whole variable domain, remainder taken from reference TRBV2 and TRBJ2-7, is EPEVTQTPSHQVTQMGQEVILRCVPISNHLYFYWYRQILGQKVEFLVSFYNNEISEKSEIFDDQFSVERPDGSNFTLKIRSTKLEDSAMYFCASSVLAVGEQYFGPGTRLTVT.

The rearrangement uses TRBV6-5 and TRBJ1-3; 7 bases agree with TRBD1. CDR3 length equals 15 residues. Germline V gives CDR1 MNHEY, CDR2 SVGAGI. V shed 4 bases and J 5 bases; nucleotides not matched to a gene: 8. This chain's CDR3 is CASSSLGTVRNTIYF. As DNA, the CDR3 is TGTGCCAGCAGTTCCCTTGGGACAGTGAGAAACACCATATATTTT.

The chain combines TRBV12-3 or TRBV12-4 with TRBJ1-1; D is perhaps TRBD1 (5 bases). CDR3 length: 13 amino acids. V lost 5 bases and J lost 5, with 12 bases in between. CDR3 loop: CASSAGRRTEAFF. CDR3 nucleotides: TGTGCCAGCAGTGCAGGGAGGCGAACTGAAGCTTTCTTT.

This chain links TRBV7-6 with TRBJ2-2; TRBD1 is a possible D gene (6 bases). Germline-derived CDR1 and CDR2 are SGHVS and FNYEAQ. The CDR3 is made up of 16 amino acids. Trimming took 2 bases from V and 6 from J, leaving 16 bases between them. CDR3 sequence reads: CASSLTAGVVPGELFF. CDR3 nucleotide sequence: TGTGCCAGCAGCTTAACAGCAGGGGTGGTTCCCGGGGAGCTGTTTTTT.

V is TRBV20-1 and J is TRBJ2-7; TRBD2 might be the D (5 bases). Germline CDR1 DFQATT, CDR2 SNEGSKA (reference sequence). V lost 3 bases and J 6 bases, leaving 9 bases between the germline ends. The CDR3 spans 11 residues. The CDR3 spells CSASGLAEQYF. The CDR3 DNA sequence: TGCAGTGCTAGCGGACTTGCCGAGCAGTACTTC.

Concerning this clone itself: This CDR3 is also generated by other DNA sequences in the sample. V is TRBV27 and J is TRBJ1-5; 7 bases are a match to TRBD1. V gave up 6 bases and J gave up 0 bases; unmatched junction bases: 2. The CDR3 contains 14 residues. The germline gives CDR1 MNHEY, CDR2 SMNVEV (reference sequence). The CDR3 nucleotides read TGTGCCAGCAGACAGGGGTATAGCAATCAGCCCCAGCATTTT. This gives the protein CASRQGYSNQPQHF.

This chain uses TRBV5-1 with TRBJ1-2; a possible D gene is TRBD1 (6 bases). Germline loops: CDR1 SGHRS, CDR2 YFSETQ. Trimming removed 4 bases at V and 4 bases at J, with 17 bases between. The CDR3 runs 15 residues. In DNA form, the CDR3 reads TGCGCCAGCAGCCTGTGGGACACCCCCTCCTATGGCTACACCTTC. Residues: CASSLWDTPSYGYTF.

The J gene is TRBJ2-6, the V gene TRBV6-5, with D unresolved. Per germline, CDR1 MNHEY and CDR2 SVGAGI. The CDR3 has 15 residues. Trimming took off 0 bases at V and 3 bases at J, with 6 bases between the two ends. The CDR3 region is CASSYSIVGANVLTF. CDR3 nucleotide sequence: TGTGCCAGCAGTTACTCGATAGTTGGGGCCAACGTCCTGACTTTC.

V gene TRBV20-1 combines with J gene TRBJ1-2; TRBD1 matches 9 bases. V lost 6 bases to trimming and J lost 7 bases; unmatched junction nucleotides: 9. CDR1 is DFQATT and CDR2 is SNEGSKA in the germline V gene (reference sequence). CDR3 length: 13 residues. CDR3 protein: CSASTGGFGGYTF. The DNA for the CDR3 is TGCAGTGCCAGTACAGGGGGCTTCGGTGGCTACACCTTC.

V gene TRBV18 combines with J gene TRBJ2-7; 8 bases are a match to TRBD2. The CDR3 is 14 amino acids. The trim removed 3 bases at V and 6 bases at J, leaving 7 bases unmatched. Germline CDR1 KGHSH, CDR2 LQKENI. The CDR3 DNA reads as TGTGCCAGCTCACCCGGGGGGGGGCCTTCCGAGCAGTACTTC. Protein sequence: CASSPGGGPSEQYF.

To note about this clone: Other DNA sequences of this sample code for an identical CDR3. The DNA for the CDR3 is TGTGCCAGCAGTCCTGGACAGGGGACTGAAGCTTTCTTT. This sequence encodes CASSPGQGTEAFF. The chain recombines TRBV12-3 or TRBV12-4 with TRBJ1-1, with 9 bases lining up with TRBD1. The CDR3 extends over 13 amino acids. The junction had 3 bases not matched to a gene; V was cut back by 5 bases and J by 5 bases.

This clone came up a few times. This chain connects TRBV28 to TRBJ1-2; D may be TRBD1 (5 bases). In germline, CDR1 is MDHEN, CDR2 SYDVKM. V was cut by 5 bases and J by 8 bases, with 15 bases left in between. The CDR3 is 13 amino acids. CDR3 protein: CASSISGGRGYTF. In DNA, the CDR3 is TGTGCCAGCAGTATCTCGGGGGGACGGGGCTACACCTTC.

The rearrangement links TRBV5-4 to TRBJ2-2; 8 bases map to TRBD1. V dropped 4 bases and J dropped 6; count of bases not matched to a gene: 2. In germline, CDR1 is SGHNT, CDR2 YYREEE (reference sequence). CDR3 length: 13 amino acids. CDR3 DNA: TGTGCCAGCAGCGCGACAGGGGCCGGGGAGCTGTTTTTT. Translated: CASSATGAGELFF.

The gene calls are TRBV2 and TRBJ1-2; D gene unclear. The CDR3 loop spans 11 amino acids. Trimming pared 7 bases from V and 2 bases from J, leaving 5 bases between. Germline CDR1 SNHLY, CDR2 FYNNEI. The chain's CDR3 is CASTENYGYTF. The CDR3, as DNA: TGTGCCAGCACGGAGAACTATGGCTACACCTTC.

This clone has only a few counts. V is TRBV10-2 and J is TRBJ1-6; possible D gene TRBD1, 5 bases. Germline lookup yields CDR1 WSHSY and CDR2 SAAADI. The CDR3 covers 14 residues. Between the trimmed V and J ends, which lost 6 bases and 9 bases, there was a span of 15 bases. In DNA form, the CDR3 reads TGCGCCAGCAGGACCAACCGGGACTTTTCACCCCTCCACTTT. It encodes CASRTNRDFSPLHF.

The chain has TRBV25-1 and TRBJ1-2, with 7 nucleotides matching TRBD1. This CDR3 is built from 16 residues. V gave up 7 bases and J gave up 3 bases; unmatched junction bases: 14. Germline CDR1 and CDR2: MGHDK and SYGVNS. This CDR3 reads CASTLMGQNPYYGYTF. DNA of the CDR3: TGTGCCAGCACTTTGATGGGACAGAATCCTTACTATGGCTACACCTTC.

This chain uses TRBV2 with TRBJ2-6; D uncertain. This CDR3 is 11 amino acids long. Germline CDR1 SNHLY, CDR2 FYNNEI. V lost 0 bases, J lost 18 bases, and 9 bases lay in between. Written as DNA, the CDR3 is TGTGCCAGCAGTGAAGCGAGATCCTGGACTTTC. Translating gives CASSEARSWTF. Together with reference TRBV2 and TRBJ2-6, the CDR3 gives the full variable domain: EPEVTQTPSHQVTQMGQEVILRCVPISNHLYFYWYRQILGQKVEFLVSFYNNEISEKSEIFDDQFSVERPDGSNFTLKIRSTKLEDSAMYFCASSEARSWTFGAGSRLTVL.

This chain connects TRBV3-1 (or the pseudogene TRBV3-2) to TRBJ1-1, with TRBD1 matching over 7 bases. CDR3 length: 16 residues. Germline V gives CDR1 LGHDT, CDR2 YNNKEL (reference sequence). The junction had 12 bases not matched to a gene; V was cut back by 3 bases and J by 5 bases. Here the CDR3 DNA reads TGTGCCAGCAGCCAGTACACTTTGAGACAGGGTACTGAAGCTTTCTTT. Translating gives CASSQYTLRQGTEAFF.

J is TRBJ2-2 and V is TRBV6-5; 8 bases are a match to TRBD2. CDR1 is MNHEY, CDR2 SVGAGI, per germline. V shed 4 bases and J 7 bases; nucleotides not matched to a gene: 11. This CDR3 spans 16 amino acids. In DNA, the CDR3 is TGTGCCAGCAGTTCCGGGGGGGCCGTTTTAATCGGGGAGCTGTTTTTT. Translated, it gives CASSSGGAVLIGELFF.

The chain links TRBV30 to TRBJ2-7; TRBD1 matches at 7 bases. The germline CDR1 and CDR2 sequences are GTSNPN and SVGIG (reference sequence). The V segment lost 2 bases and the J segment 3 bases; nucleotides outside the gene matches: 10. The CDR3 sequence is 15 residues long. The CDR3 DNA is TGTGCCTGGAGTAGGGGTACCGGGGACAGCTACGAGCAGTACTTC. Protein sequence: CAWSRGTGDSYEQYF. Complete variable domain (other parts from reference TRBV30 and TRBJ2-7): SQTIHQWPATLVQPVGSPLSLECTVEGTSNPNLYWYRQAAGRGLQLLFYSVGIGQISSEVPQNLSASRPQDRQFILSSKKLLLSDSGFYLCAWSRGTGDSYEQYFGPGTRLTVT.

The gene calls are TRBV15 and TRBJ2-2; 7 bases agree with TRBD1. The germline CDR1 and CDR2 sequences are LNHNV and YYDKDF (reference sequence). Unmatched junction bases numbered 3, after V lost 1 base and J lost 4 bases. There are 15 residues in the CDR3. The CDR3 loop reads CATSRVGQSTGELFF. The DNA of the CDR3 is TGTGCCACCAGCAGAGTGGGACAGTCCACCGGGGAGCTGTTTTTT.

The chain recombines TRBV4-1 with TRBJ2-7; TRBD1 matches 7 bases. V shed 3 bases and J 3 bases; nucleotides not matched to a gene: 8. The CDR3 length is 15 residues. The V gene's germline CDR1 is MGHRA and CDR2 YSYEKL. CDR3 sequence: CASSHPGQQLYEQYF. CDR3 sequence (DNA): TGCGCCAGCAGCCACCCGGGACAGCAACTCTACGAGCAGTACTTC.

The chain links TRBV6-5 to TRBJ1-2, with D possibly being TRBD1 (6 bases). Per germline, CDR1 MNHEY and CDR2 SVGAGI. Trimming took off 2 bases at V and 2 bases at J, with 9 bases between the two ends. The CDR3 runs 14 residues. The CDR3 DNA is TGTGCCAGCAGTTACCGGGACATAAACTATGGCTACACCTTC. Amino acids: CASSYRDINYGYTF.

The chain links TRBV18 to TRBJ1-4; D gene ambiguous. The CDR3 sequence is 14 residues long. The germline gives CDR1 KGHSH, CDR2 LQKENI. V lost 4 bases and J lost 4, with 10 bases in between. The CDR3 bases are TGTGCCAGCTCACAAGGGAGTATTAATGAAAAACTGTTTTTT. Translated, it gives CASSQGSINEKLFF.